These 20 T cell receptor beta chains originate from one sample sequenced in a study of Ad26.COV2.S vaccination and SARS-CoV-2 variants. Treatment of the sample: about 20 received Ad26.COV2.S at low or high dose, single or two shots; about 5 received placebo; per-sample allocation not given. Day 63 after the first vaccine or placebo injection was the time point for sampling. Using immunoSEQ multiplex PCR, the repertoire was profiled, and TCRdb retains in-frame clones only, with some absent. This sample has 250,000 or so clones, with around 88% found just once. The input for sequencing was peripheral blood, taken in a trial of Ad26.COV2.S vaccine versus placebo. These TCRs come from a person between 18 and 65 years old who received the Ad26.COV2.S COVID-19 vaccine or a placebo.

This clone showed up just once. The chain recombines TRBV5-4 with TRBJ2-1; D assignment may be TRBD1 or TRBD2 (5 bases each). Germline V gene lookup returns CDR1 SGHNT and CDR2 YYREEE (reference sequence). V was shortened by 3 bases and J by 6 bases, with 10 bases between the two germline ends. This CDR3 is built from 13 residues. The CDR3 DNA sequence: TGTGCCAGCAGCTCACCGGGACCCAATGAGCAGTTCTTC. As protein: CASSSPGPNEQFF.

This clone is a singleton in its sample. The chain links TRBV29-1 to TRBJ2-1, with D hard to call. There are 15 residues in the CDR3. CDR1 SQVTM and CDR2 ANQGSEA come from the germline V gene. V was pared by 3 bases and J by 0 bases, with 12 bases between. The CDR3 DNA sequence: TGCAGCGTTGACCCCAGCCTAGACTCCTACAATGAGCAGTTCTTC. It translates to CSVDPSLDSYNEQFF.

In this sample, this clone turned up a few times. This sequence joins TRBV27 and TRBJ1-6; 9 bases are a match to TRBD1. The CDR3 length is 15 residues. Germline V CDR1 and CDR2: MNHEY, SMNVEV (reference sequence). With V trimmed by 8 bases and J by 8 bases, 10 bases remained unmatched. Written as DNA, the CDR3 is TGTGCCAGCTCGCCTCCGGGACAGGGCTATTCACCCCTCCACTTT. Encoded protein: CASSPPGQGYSPLHF.

The CDR3 spells CASSFGGPPGEQYV. Here the CDR3 DNA reads TGCGCCAGCAGCTTTGGTGGTCCCCCGGGCGAGCAGTACGTC. This chain connects TRBV5-1 to TRBJ2-7; unclear D gene. With 2 bases removed from V and 6 bases from J, the gap between germline ends came to 15 bases. From germline, CDR1 is SGHRS and CDR2 YFSETQ. The length of the CDR3 is 14 residues.

The chain combines TRBV7-3 with TRBJ2-3, with D possibly matching TRBD1 (6 bases). This CDR3 region has 14 residues. The V end was cut by 3 bases, the J end by 4 bases, with 11 bases between. Germline CDR1 and CDR2: SGHTA and FQGTGA. The CDR3 DNA reads as TGTGCCAGCAGCTTCAAAGGGGGAGCAGATACGCAGTATTTT. Amino acid sequence: CASSFKGGADTQYF. The full variable domain, its missing parts supplied by reference TRBV7-3 and TRBJ2-3, is GAGVSQTPSNKVTEKGKYVELRCDPISGHTALYWYRQSLGQGPEFLIYFQGTGAADDSGLPNDRFFAVRPEGSVSTLKIQRTERGDSAVYLCASSFKGGADTQYFGPGTRLTVL.

This chain links TRBV7-3 with TRBJ2-1, with D perhaps TRBD1 or TRBD2 (6 bases each). V was trimmed by 1 base and J by 3 bases, leaving 10 bases between them. The CDR3 consists of 15 residues. The V gene's germline CDR1 is SGHTA and CDR2 FQGTGA. The CDR3 nucleotides read TGTGCCAGCAGCTTAAGTGGGGGGCACTACAATGAGCAGTTCTTC. This translates into CASSLSGGHYNEQFF. Looking up the rest from reference TRBV7-3 and TRBJ2-1 gives the full variable domain: GAGVSQTPSNKVTEKGKYVELRCDPISGHTALYWYRQSLGQGPEFLIYFQGTGAADDSGLPNDRFFAVRPEGSVSTLKIQRTERGDSAVYLCASSLSGGHYNEQFFGPGTRLTVL.

The chain couples TRBV5-5 to TRBJ2-7, with TRBD1 matching over 8 bases. Germline CDR1 is SGHKS and CDR2 is YYEKEE (reference sequence). J gave up 2 bases and V 0 bases, and 7 bases lay outside the gene matches. The CDR3 has 16 amino acids. The CDR3, as DNA: TGTGCCAGCAGCTTGGTGTCGGACAGGGAACCCTACGAGCAGTACGTC. Its protein product is CASSLVSDREPYEQYV.

The CDR3 DNA reads as TGTGCCAGCAGCTTAGGGCCGGCCGGTGAGCAGTTCTTC. Amino acids: CASSLGPAGEQFF. The rearrangement joins TRBV7-8 to TRBJ2-1; D is unclear. V was pared by 1 base and J by 9 bases, with 10 bases between. The germline gives CDR1 SGHVS, CDR2 FQNEAQ. The CDR3 length is 13 residues.

In its sample, this clone was seen once. This chain uses TRBV10-3 with TRBJ2-1; weak D call: TRBD1 (6 bases). V gave up 0 bases and J gave up 1 base, with 10 bases separating them. Per the germline V gene, CDR1 is ENHRY and CDR2 is SYGVKD. The CDR3 is made up of 16 amino acids. CDR3 coding DNA: TGTGCCATCAGTGAGTCATGGCAGGGGTCCTACAATGAGCAGTTCTTC. Translated, it gives CAISESWQGSYNEQFF.

The chain couples TRBV10-3 to TRBJ2-1, with D possibly matching TRBD2 (6 bases). The V end was cut by 6 bases, the J end by 9 bases, with 21 bases between. CDR3 length equals 15 residues. Germline V gene lookup returns CDR1 ENHRY and CDR2 SYGVKD. The DNA for the CDR3 is TGTGCCATCAGGGAGGACTATGCTCCGGCAGGTGAGCAGTTCTTC. Amino acids: CAIREDYAPAGEQFF.

This chain joins TRBV6-5 and TRBJ2-3; tentative D call: TRBD1 (6 bases). The CDR3 extends over 15 amino acids. Trimming shortened V by 7 bases and J by 0 bases, and 14 bases separated the two germline ends. Germline values: CDR1 MNHEY, CDR2 SVGAGI. The CDR3, as DNA: TGTGCCAGCAACGACAGGAGAGCAAGCACAGATACGCAGTATTTT. Protein product: CASNDRRASTDTQYF.

This chain links TRBV10-2 with TRBJ2-3, with 9 bases aligning to TRBD2. Trimming took 4 bases from V and 1 from J; bases not matched to a gene: 9. The germline gives CDR1 WSHSY, CDR2 SAAADI. The CDR3 loop spans 17 amino acids. CDR3 DNA sequence: TGCGCCAGCAGTGCGGTAGCGGGGGTTCTCGGCACAGATACGCAGTATTTT. It is translated as CASSAVAGVLGTDTQYF.

This clone was seen a handful of times. The rearrangement joins TRBV6-5 to TRBJ1-1, with TRBD1 matching over 7 bases. J was trimmed by 6 bases and V by 6 bases; bases with no gene match: 7. This CDR3 is 13 amino acids long. The germline V gene has CDR1 MNHEY and CDR2 SVGAGI. The CDR3 here is CASSRDRVAEAFF. CDR3 nucleotides: TGTGCCAGCAGCCGTGACAGGGTCGCTGAAGCTTTCTTT.

The chain uses TRBV6-2 or TRBV6-3 and TRBJ2-7; 9 bases are shared with TRBD1. The V and J ends lost 5 bases and 1 base, in that order; junction bases with no gene match: 9. This CDR3 is built from 16 residues. CDR1 MNHEY and CDR2 SVGEGT come from the germline V gene. DNA for the CDR3: TGTGCCAGCAGTACCCCCTACAGGGGGCCATCCTACGAGCAGTACTTC. This encodes CASSTPYRGPSYEQYF.

The rearrangement uses TRBV9 and TRBJ2-3, with 8 positions matching TRBD2. The V segment lost 1 base and the J segment 6 bases; nucleotides outside the gene matches: 4. CDR1 SGDLS and CDR2 YYNGEE come from the germline V gene. The CDR3 is 14 amino acids. The CDR3: CASSVQAGDDTQYF. CDR3 in DNA: TGTGCCAGCAGCGTACAAGCGGGGGACGATACGCAGTATTTT.

The V and J genes are TRBV5-1 and TRBJ2-3; 9 bases map to TRBD1. The J segment lost 1 base and the V segment lost 3 bases, leaving 3 bases of the junction unmatched. Germline V lookup: CDR1 SGHRS, CDR2 YFSETQ. The CDR3 totals 15 residues. DNA for the CDR3: TGCGCCAGCAGCTCGGGACAGGGAGGCACAGATACGCAGTATTTT. Translating it yields CASSSGQGGTDTQYF.

The gene calls are TRBV28 and TRBJ1-6; TRBD1 might be the D (5 bases). Germline lookup yields CDR1 MDHEN and CDR2 SYDVKM. V was cut by 7 bases and J by 6 bases, with 16 bases left in between. The CDR3 loop spans 15 amino acids. The CDR3 DNA sequence: TGTGCCAGCATAGGGGCAGGCAACTTTAATTCACCCCTCCACTTT. As protein: CASIGAGNFNSPLHF.

The chain uses TRBV29-1 and TRBJ2-5; 8 bases map to TRBD1. J lost 5 bases, V lost 4 bases, and 9 bases had no gene match. CDR1 is SQVTM and CDR2 is ANQGSEA in the germline V gene. The CDR3 totals 14 residues. The CDR3 region has the DNA TGCAGCGTTGGACAGGGGTTGAGAGGGGAGACCCAGTACTTC. It specifies CSVGQGLRGETQYF. The entire variable domain, with the rest obtained from reference TRBV29-1 and TRBJ2-5, is as follows: SAVISQKPSRDICQRGTSLTIQCQVDSQVTMMFWYRQQPGQSLTLIATANQGSEATYESGFVIDKFPISRPNLTFSTLTVSNMSPEDSSIYLCSVGQGLRGETQYFGPGTRLLVL.

V and J are TRBV10-3 and TRBJ1-1, with D uncertain. V was cut by 2 bases and J by 1 base, with 5 bases left in between. The germline V gene encodes CDR1 ENHRY and CDR2 SYGVKD. The CDR3 totals 13 residues. CDR3 region: CAISERENTEAFF. The DNA for the CDR3 is TGTGCCATCAGTGAGCGCGAGAACACTGAAGCTTTCTTT.

The chain couples TRBV5-5 to TRBJ1-2; 7 nucleotides align to TRBD1. Trimming cost V 4 bases and J 3 bases; bases outside gene matches: 9. This CDR3 is 15 amino acids long. Germline assignment: CDR1 SGHKS and CDR2 YYEKEE (reference sequence). The CDR3 loop is CASSDRQGADYGYTF. The CDR3 DNA follows: TGTGCCAGCAGCGATAGACAGGGAGCGGACTATGGCTACACCTTC.